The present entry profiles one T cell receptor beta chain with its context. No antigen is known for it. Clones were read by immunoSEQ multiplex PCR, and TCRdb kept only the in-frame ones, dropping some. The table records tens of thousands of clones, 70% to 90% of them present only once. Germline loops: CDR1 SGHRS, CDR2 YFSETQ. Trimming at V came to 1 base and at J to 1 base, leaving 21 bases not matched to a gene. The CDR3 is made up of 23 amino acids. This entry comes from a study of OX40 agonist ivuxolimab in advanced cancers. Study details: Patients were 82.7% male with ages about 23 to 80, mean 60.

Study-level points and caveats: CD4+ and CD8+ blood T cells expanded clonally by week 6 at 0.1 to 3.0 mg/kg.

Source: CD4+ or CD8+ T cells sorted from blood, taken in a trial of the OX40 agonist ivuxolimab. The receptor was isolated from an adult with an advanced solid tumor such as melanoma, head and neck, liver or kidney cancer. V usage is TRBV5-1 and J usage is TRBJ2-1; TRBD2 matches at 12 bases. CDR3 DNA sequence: TGCGCCAGCAGCTTGCGTAGTTCCGGTCCCAGCCTAGCGGGAGGGCCGTCCTACAATGAGCAGTTCTTC. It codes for CASSLRSSGPSLAGGPSYNEQFF.